This TCR beta chain was sequenced during a study of beta chain features in type 1 diabetes. Study-level results: Researchers could not determine here whether HLA type influences TCRB rearrangement. Cells carrying high TCR expression could end up over-represented when cDNA is sequenced.

Expressed TCRB transcripts were sequenced because the isolated RNA had all been reverse transcribed beforehand. Samples of naive, central memory and regulatory T cells yielded a mean of about 3.5 million reads. Sequencing used immunoSEQ multiplex PCR; TCRdb keeps in-frame clones, though not all of them. Of hundreds of thousands of clones in the sample, around 16% were seen once. Concerning this clone: The target antigen is unknown. Other nucleotide sequences from this sample produce the same CDR3.

Germline loops: CDR1 SGHNT, CDR2 YYREEE (reference sequence). V lost 0 bases and J lost 8, with 5 bases in between. CDR3 length equals 12 residues. Sequenced material: naive CD4+ T cells from blood. The origin of this receptor is a man younger than 35 in good health. V gene TRBV5-4 combines with J gene TRBJ1-4, with no clear D. CDR3 sequence: CASSLGGEKLFF. In nucleotides, the CDR3 is TGTGCCAGCAGCTTGGGGGGAGAAAAACTGTTTTTT. Filled out from reference TRBV5-4 and TRBJ1-4, the complete variable domain reads ETGVTQSPTHLIKTRGQQVTLRCSSQSGHNTVSWYQQALGQGPQFIFQYYREEENGRGNFPPRFSGLQFPNYSSELNVNALELDDSALYLCASSLGGEKLFFGSGTQLSVL.